Below are 16 T cell receptor beta chains sequenced from a single sample in a study of cytomegalovirus exposure and HLA in healthy donors. PCR was performed using 60 Vbeta and 13 Jbeta primers. Measured with immunoSEQ multiplex PCR; TCRdb has only the in-frame clones, and not every one. This sample's table reports tens of thousands of clones. Specimen: PBMCs. Every receptor here comes from a male donor in good health and CMV-seronegative.

V is TRBV6-6 and J is TRBJ1-4, with D possibly being TRBD1 (6 bases). CDR1 and CDR2 from the germline V gene are MNHNY and SVGAGI (reference sequence). Between the trimmed V and J ends, which lost 5 bases and 8 bases, there was a span of 21 bases. The CDR3 has 16 residues. The CDR3 region has the DNA TGTGCCAGCAGTCTTACAGGGTATCAGACGCAAGAAAAACTGTTTTTT. Its protein is CASSLTGYQTQEKLFF.

V usage is TRBV2 and J usage is TRBJ2-2; 11 nucleotides line up with TRBD2. Trimming cost V 6 bases and J 0 bases; bases outside gene matches: 6. CDR1 is SNHLY and CDR2 is FYNNEI in the germline V gene. This CDR3 is built from 17 residues. Here the CDR3 reads CASSTGTSGTNTGELFF. The DNA for the CDR3 is TGTGCCAGCAGCACCGGGACTAGCGGAACGAACACCGGGGAGCTGTTTTTT.

The V and J genes are TRBV30 and TRBJ2-1, with D perhaps matching TRBD2 (6 bases). The V end was cut by 4 bases, the J end by 4 bases, with 23 bases between. Germline V gene data show CDR1 as GTSNPN and CDR2 as SVGIG (reference sequence). The length of the CDR3 is 17 residues. The CDR3 coding sequence is TGTGCCTGGACTCCCATTGTCGGGGGTTCGAGGTACAATGAGCAGTTCTTC. This sequence encodes CAWTPIVGGSRYNEQFF.

This chain joins TRBV5-1 and TRBJ2-1; 8 bases agree with TRBD2. This CDR3 is 15 amino acids long. Trimming at V came to 1 base and at J to 8 bases, leaving 8 bases not matched to a gene. Germline-derived CDR1 and CDR2 are SGHRS and YFSETQ. Written as DNA, the CDR3 is TGCGCCAGCAGCTTGTTAAGCGGGAGAGGTCATGAGCAGTTCTTC. It specifies CASSLLSGRGHEQFF.

The chain links TRBV5-5 to TRBJ1-3; D is possibly TRBD1 (5 bases). Trimming removed 2 bases at V and 5 bases at J, with 8 bases between. Germline CDR1 SGHKS, CDR2 YYEKEE (reference sequence). There are 13 residues in the CDR3. The CDR3 region has the DNA TGTGCCAGCAGCTTCCAGGGAAGAAACACCATATATTTT. Translated: CASSFQGRNTIYF.

In regard to this clone: Other DNA variants within this sample encode the same CDR3. CDR3 region: CAWSGLDSNQPQHF. CDR3 DNA: TGTGCCTGGAGTGGTTTAGATAGCAATCAGCCCCAGCATTTT. The chain combines TRBV30 with TRBJ1-5; D gene unclear. The V end lost 1 base, the J end lost 0 bases, and 7 bases lay between the germline ends. The CDR3 totals 14 residues. The germline CDR1 and CDR2 sequences are GTSNPN and SVGIG (reference sequence).

This chain uses TRBV5-4 with TRBJ2-1; 13 bases fit TRBD2. The CDR3 runs to 15 residues. V lost 4 bases and J lost 9; bases outside the gene matches: 7. CDR1 is SGHNT, CDR2 YYREEE, per germline (reference sequence). The CDR3 loop reads CASSPRTSGSLEQFF. CDR3 in DNA: TGTGCCAGCAGCCCTCGGACTAGCGGGAGTCTTGAGCAGTTCTTC.

The V and J genes are TRBV7-9 and TRBJ2-2; D is undetermined. Germline assignment: CDR1 SEHNR and CDR2 FQNEAQ (reference sequence). The CDR3 length is 13 residues. Between the trimmed V and J ends, which lost 4 bases and 3 bases, there was a span of 6 bases. The CDR3 DNA follows: TGTGCCAGCAGCTCCTCTTACACCGGGGAGCTGTTTTTT. It codes for CASSSSYTGELFF.

The V gene is TRBV7-2, the J gene TRBJ2-7, with TRBD2 matching over 7 bases. CDR3 length: 14 residues. Germline V gene lookup returns CDR1 SGHTA and CDR2 FQGNSA. Unmatched junction bases numbered 8, after V lost 5 bases and J lost 4 bases. The CDR3 DNA reads as TGTGCCAGCAGCGAAGGACTAGTGCAATACGAGCAGTACTTC. It yields the protein CASSEGLVQYEQYF. The full variable domain, completed using reference TRBV7-2 and TRBJ2-7, is GAGVSQSPSNKVTEKGKDVELRCDPISGHTALYWYRQSLGQGLEFLIYFQGNSAPDKSGLPSDRFSAERTGGSVSTLTIQRTQQEDSAVYLCASSEGLVQYEQYFGPGTRLTVT.

The rearrangement links TRBV19 to TRBJ2-7; TRBD2 matches at 11 bases. V shed 8 bases, J shed 2 bases, and the junction held 8 bases outside the gene matches. The CDR3 runs 15 residues. Germline lookup yields CDR1 LNHDA and CDR2 SQIVND (reference sequence). The chain's CDR3 is CASQRLAGSAYEQYF. The CDR3 region has the DNA TGTGCCAGTCAAAGACTAGCGGGATCAGCCTACGAGCAGTACTTC.

CDR3 sequence (DNA): TGTGCCACCAGCAGAGGCAGACTTCTAGGTGTAGACACTGAAGCTTTCTTT. It specifies CATSRGRLLGVDTEAFF. The chain employs TRBV15 and TRBJ1-1; D unclear. V lost 1 base and J lost 3, with 18 bases in between. The CDR3 consists of 17 residues. Germline V gives CDR1 LNHNV, CDR2 YYDKDF (reference sequence).

The gene calls are TRBV4-2 and TRBJ1-5, with a weak D call TRBD1 (5 bases). CDR3 length: 15 amino acids. The germline V gene encodes CDR1 LGHNA and CDR2 YNFKEQ. V lost 1 base and J 6 bases, leaving 13 bases between the germline ends. Written as DNA, the CDR3 is TGTGCCAGCAGCCAAGCAGTGGGGGGGAGTCAGCCCCAGCATTTT. Its translation is CASSQAVGGSQPQHF.

The chain is built from TRBV20-1 and TRBJ2-1; D is undetermined. CDR1 is DFQATT and CDR2 is SNEGSKA in the germline V gene (reference sequence). This CDR3 spans 10 amino acids. The V gene lost 1 base and the J gene lost 9 bases, with 4 bases spanning the gap. As DNA, the CDR3 is TGCAGTGCTAGAGTTATTGAGCAGTTCTTC. Protein: CSARVIEQFF.

This chain connects TRBV30 to TRBJ1-4; 10 nucleotides agree with TRBD1. Germline V gives CDR1 GTSNPN, CDR2 SVGIG (reference sequence). The length of the CDR3 is 14 residues. The junction had 3 bases not matched to a gene; V was cut back by 2 bases and J by 6 bases. CDR3 residues: CAWSTGTGDEKLFF. CDR3 sequence (DNA): TGTGCCTGGAGTACCGGGACAGGGGATGAAAAACTGTTTTTT.

This chain joins TRBV6-4 and TRBJ2-2, with 8 bases aligning to TRBD1. The CDR3 totals 15 residues. Germline assignment: CDR1 MRHNA and CDR2 SNTAGT. Losses at the gene ends were 8 bases for V and 2 bases for J; bases not matched to a gene: 7. In DNA, the CDR3 is TGTGCCAGCGGGCGACAGGGGACCAACACCGGGGAGCTGTTTTTT. Translated, it gives CASGRQGTNTGELFF.

This chain joins TRBV28 and TRBJ1-2; D not certain. Deletions cut 2 bases from V and 6 bases from J, with 16 bases between. The CDR3 has 15 amino acids. Per germline, CDR1 MDHEN and CDR2 SYDVKM. In nucleotides, the CDR3 is TGTGCCAGCAGTTTAGGTCTCCTTGGCATGGATGGCTACACCTTC. It codes for CASSLGLLGMDGYTF.